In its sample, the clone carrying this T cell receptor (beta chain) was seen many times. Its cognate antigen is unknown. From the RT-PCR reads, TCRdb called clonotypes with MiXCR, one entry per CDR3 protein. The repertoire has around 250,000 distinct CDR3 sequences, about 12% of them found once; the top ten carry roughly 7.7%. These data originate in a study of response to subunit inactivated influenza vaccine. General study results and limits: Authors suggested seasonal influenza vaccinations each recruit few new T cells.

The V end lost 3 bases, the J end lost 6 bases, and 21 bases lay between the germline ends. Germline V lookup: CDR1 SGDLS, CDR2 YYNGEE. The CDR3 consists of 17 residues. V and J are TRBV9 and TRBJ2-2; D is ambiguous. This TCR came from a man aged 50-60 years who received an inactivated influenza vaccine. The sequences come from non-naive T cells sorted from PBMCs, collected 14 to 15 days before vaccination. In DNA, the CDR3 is TGTGCCAGCAGCGGAGTTTCGGGTGCTCTCAAGGCCGGGGAGCTGTTTTTT. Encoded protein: CASSGVSGALKAGELFF.